This T cell receptor beta chain was profiled in a study of T-cell memory formation after mild COVID-19. Using its own MiXCR run on the 5' RACE reads, TCRdb lists one record per CDR3 protein. The table records around 250,000 distinct CDR3 sequences, around 15% of them present only once. The germline gives CDR1 LGHNA, CDR2 YSLEER. The CDR3 sequence is 14 residues long. With V trimmed by 0 bases and J by 8 bases, 6 bases remained unmatched. At least ten counts were recorded for this clonotype. The V call is TRBV4-3, the J call TRBJ1-2; 7 bases map to TRBD1. What was sequenced was PBMCs or a T cell subset sorted from them (not recorded which). The receptor's source is a young man who had mild COVID-19 (a few samples of this study predate the infection). Cell type and time point are not known. The CDR3 DNA is TGCGCCAGCAGCCAAGATGAGGGGGCGCGGGGCTACACCTTC. Its protein product is CASSQDEGARGYTF.